The clone carrying this TCR beta chain is a singleton in its sample. Its antigen is unknown. The sample is drawn from a study of OX40 agonist ivuxolimab in advanced cancers. Study-level information: A mean age of about 59 years, range roughly 23 to 85, was recorded, and over 65% were male.

Overall study results and limits: Among the lowest peripheral clonal expansion occurred in 0.1-3.0 mg/kg partial responders.

Profiled with immunoSEQ multiplex PCR; TCRdb holds only in-frame clones, not every one. The table records 50,000 to 65,000 clones, more than 75% of them present only once. The CDR3 consists of 14 residues. Trimming stripped 4 bases from V and 9 bases from J, with 16 bases between. The V gene's germline CDR1 is SGHTA and CDR2 FQGNSA. This TCR derives from an adult with an advanced solid tumor such as melanoma, head and neck, liver or kidney cancer. Sequenced material: CD4+ or CD8+ T cells sorted from blood, taken in a trial of the OX40 agonist ivuxolimab. V is TRBV7-2 and J is TRBJ2-4; D might be TRBD1 (5 bases). The CDR3 nucleotides read TGTGCCAGCAGCTCGGACATCCTGCCGGGCATTCAGTACTTC. Translation: CASSSDILPGIQYF.